This entry lists 23 T cell receptor beta chains sequenced from one sample in a study of OX40 agonist ivuxolimab in advanced cancers. TCRdb keeps only in-frame clones here, not all; method: immunoSEQ multiplex PCR. The sample consists of approximately 74,000 clones, around 82% of them appearing once. The starting material was CD4+ or CD8+ T cells sorted from blood, obtained in a trial of the OX40 agonist ivuxolimab. Every receptor here comes from an adult with an advanced solid tumor such as melanoma, head and neck, liver or kidney cancer.

V gene TRBV27 combines with J gene TRBJ2-2; TRBD1 matches 9 bases. Per germline, CDR1 MNHEY and CDR2 SMNVEV (reference sequence). The CDR3 runs 15 residues. After removal of 6 bases from V and 5 bases from J, the junction contained 7 bases not matched to a gene. In DNA form, the CDR3 reads TGTGCCAGCAGGAGAGGGACAGGGAGGACCGGGGAGCTGTTTTTT. This sequence encodes CASRRGTGRTGELFF.

The rearrangement joins TRBV6-5 to TRBJ2-7; D remains unclear. Trimming shortened V by 5 bases and J by 10 bases, and 12 bases separated the two germline ends. The CDR3 is 11 residues long. Per the germline V gene, CDR1 is MNHEY and CDR2 is SVGAGI. CDR3 sequence reads: CASSGYGEQYF. In DNA, the CDR3 is TGTGCCAGCAGTGGTTATGGAGAACAGTACTTC.

CDR3 loop: CASSNTGDGNQPQHF. Here the CDR3 DNA reads TGTGCCAGCTCAAATACAGGGGATGGCAATCAGCCCCAGCATTTT. This rearrangement joins TRBV18 to TRBJ1-5, with TRBD1 matching 7 bases. J lost 2 bases, V lost 5 bases, and 6 bases had no gene match. Germline CDR1 is KGHSH and CDR2 is LQKENI. CDR3 length equals 15 residues.

The chain uses TRBV19 and TRBJ2-2; the D gene is possibly TRBD2 (5 bases). This CDR3 is 17 amino acids long. The V end lost 9 bases, the J end lost 8 bases, and 28 bases lay between the germline ends. The germline gives CDR1 LNHDA, CDR2 SQIVND (reference sequence). As DNA, the CDR3 is TGTGCCAGCCCCCGGAGGATAGATAAACTCTTTGGGGGGGAGCTGTTTTTT. The encoded protein is CASPRRIDKLFGGELFF.

In this sample, this clone turned up a few times. This chain links TRBV27 with TRBJ2-7; the match to TRBD2 covers 7 bases. Trimming cost V 5 bases and J 3 bases; bases outside gene matches: 7. Germline assignment: CDR1 MNHEY and CDR2 SMNVEV (reference sequence). This CDR3 region has 14 residues. The DNA for the CDR3 is TGTGCCAGCAGTCACAACCGGGACTACTACGAGCAGTACTTC. Encoded protein: CASSHNRDYYEQYF.

The V gene is TRBV7-9, the J gene TRBJ2-3; TRBD2 matches 10 bases. The CDR3 totals 15 residues. The V gene end was trimmed by 6 bases and the J gene end by 6 bases; junction bases not matched to a gene: 9. CDR1 and CDR2 from the germline V gene are SEHNR and FQNEAQ (reference sequence). CDR3 bases: TGTGCCAGCAGTGATCTAGCGGGAGTCGGTGATACGCAGTATTTT. It yields the protein CASSDLAGVGDTQYF.

This clone was counted once. At the DNA level, this CDR3 is encoded by other sequences in the same sample as well. The rearrangement joins TRBV6-6 to TRBJ2-7, with D hard to call. The CDR3 contains 12 residues. Germline V gene sequence: CDR1 MNHNY, CDR2 SVGAGI (reference sequence). V lost 6 bases to trimming and J lost 2 bases, with 8 bases between them. DNA for the CDR3: TGTGCCAGCAGCGGCACCGCCTACGAGCAGTACTTC. This gives the protein CASSGTAYEQYF.

The chain employs TRBV6-5 and TRBJ2-7; D is ambiguous. The V gene lost 8 bases and the J gene lost 9 bases, with 17 bases spanning the gap. CDR3 length: 12 amino acids. The germline V gene encodes CDR1 MNHEY and CDR2 SVGAGI. DNA of the CDR3: TGTGCCAGCGTGTCGGCCCGTAAGCGGCAGTACTTC. Encoded protein: CASVSARKRQYF.

Concerning this clone itself: Compared with germline, one end of the junction differs, possibly owing to a read error. The gene calls are TRBV5-6 and TRBJ2-5; 7 nucleotides match TRBD2. CDR1 is SGHDT, CDR2 YYEEEE, per germline. The CDR3 is 15 residues long. The CDR3 DNA is TGTGCCAGCAGCTTATGGACTAGTAACCAACAGACCCAGTACTTC. Residues: CASSLWTSNQQTQYF.

The DNA for the CDR3 is TGTGCCAGCTCACCCAGCATGGGACTAGAAGAGACCCAGTACTTC. Its translation: CASSPSMGLEETQYF. The chain links TRBV18 to TRBJ2-5; TRBD2 matches 8 bases. Germline lookup yields CDR1 KGHSH and CDR2 LQKENI. The trim removed 3 bases at V and 3 bases at J, leaving 6 bases unmatched. The CDR3 loop spans 15 amino acids.

The chain combines TRBV29-1 with TRBJ2-3; 14 bases map to TRBD2. The germline V gene encodes CDR1 SQVTM and CDR2 ANQGSEA. The length of the CDR3 is 15 residues. V was pared by 7 bases and J by 3 bases, with 6 bases of the junction left unmatched. The CDR3 loop is CSAGLAGAYTDTQYF. CDR3 DNA sequence: TGCAGCGCGGGACTAGCGGGGGCGTATACAGATACGCAGTATTTT.

This clone was picked up one time. This chain links TRBV10-2 with TRBJ2-1, with 16 bases aligning to TRBD2. V gave up 7 bases and J gave up 5 bases; unmatched junction bases: 11. This CDR3 is built from 18 residues. The germline gives CDR1 WSHSY, CDR2 SAAADI. CDR3 loop: CASTTGLAGGPRNNEQFF. The CDR3 DNA is TGCGCCAGCACCACGGGACTAGCGGGAGGGCCGCGCAACAATGAGCAGTTCTTC.

The chain recombines TRBV6-6 with TRBJ1-5, with TRBD1 matching 10 bases. The CDR3 is 16 amino acids. Germline V CDR1 and CDR2: MNHNY, SVGAGI (reference sequence). The ends lost 7 bases at V and 7 bases at J; junction bases unmatched: 13. The CDR3 loop reads CASTAYGTGVTQPQHF. In DNA, the CDR3 is TGTGCCAGCACCGCTTACGGGACAGGGGTTACACAGCCCCAGCATTTT.

The chain joins TRBV27 to TRBJ2-7; 9 nucleotides align to TRBD2. The CDR3 totals 16 residues. Trimming at V came to 5 bases and at J to 5 bases, leaving 13 bases not matched to a gene. Germline V gives CDR1 MNHEY, CDR2 SMNVEV (reference sequence). CDR3: CASSPSLGGRAHEQYF. The CDR3 DNA sequence: TGTGCCAGCAGTCCCTCCTTGGGCGGGAGGGCCCACGAGCAGTACTTC.

The chain joins TRBV5-1 to TRBJ2-1; 9 nucleotides agree with TRBD2. V dropped 3 bases and J dropped 3; count of bases not matched to a gene: 4. The CDR3 totals 15 residues. Germline V lookup: CDR1 SGHRS, CDR2 YFSETQ. CDR3 loop: CASSYTSGLYNEQFF. As DNA, the CDR3 is TGCGCCAGCAGCTATACTAGCGGGCTCTACAATGAGCAGTTCTTC.

This clone appeared a few times. The V gene is TRBV19, the J gene TRBJ1-1; D gene unclear. V was cut by 5 bases and J by 0 bases, with 10 bases left in between. CDR1 is LNHDA, CDR2 SQIVND, per germline (reference sequence). The CDR3 contains 14 residues. The CDR3 DNA reads as TGTGCCAGTAGTCAACAGTCATTGAACACTGAAGCTTTCTTT. Its protein is CASSQQSLNTEAFF.

The rearrangement uses TRBV5-6 and TRBJ2-2; D unclear. The germline V gene has CDR1 SGHDT and CDR2 YYEEEE. The CDR3 has 13 amino acids. V was shortened by 4 bases and J by 4 bases, with 8 bases between the two germline ends. CDR3 region: CASSRYRTGELFF. The CDR3 region has the DNA TGTGCCAGCAGCCGCTATCGCACCGGGGAGCTGTTTTTT.

V is TRBV18 and J is TRBJ2-3, with TRBD1 as a possible D gene (5 bases). In germline, CDR1 is KGHSH, CDR2 LQKENI. Trimming shortened V by 3 bases and J by 1 base, and 11 bases separated the two germline ends. The CDR3 runs to 15 residues. The CDR3 nucleotides read TGTGCCAGCTCACCCCAGGGCCAGGGCACAGATACGCAGTATTTT. Its protein product is CASSPQGQGTDTQYF.

This chain links TRBV5-1 with TRBJ2-5; the D is unclear. The CDR3 runs 13 residues. Per germline, CDR1 SGHRS and CDR2 YFSETQ. Deletions cut 5 bases from V and 6 bases from J, with 14 bases between. This chain's CDR3 is CASRQSSLQTQYF. CDR3 DNA: TGCGCCAGCAGGCAGAGTAGTTTGCAGACCCAGTACTTC.

The V gene is TRBV28, the J gene TRBJ1-2; D unclear. The CDR3 contains 11 residues. Trimming stripped 4 bases from V and 7 bases from J, with 7 bases between. Germline CDR1 is MDHEN and CDR2 is SYDVKM. The CDR3 coding sequence is TGTGCCAGCAGTTCAAGAACTGGCTACACCTTC. The encoded protein is CASSSRTGYTF.

Regarding this clone: Germline and junction disagree at one end, which may indicate a read error. CDR3 DNA sequence: TGTGCCAGCAGGGCCCGAGGGCAGGGCCTCGTTTGG. Translated, it gives CASRARGQGLVW. The chain couples TRBV28 to TRBJ1-4; a possible D gene is TRBD1 (5 bases). Germline V gives CDR1 MDHEN, CDR2 SYDVKM. The CDR3 is made up of 12 amino acids.

This rearrangement joins TRBV28 to TRBJ1-2; TRBD1 might be the D (5 bases). With 1 base removed from V and 3 bases from J, the gap between germline ends came to 9 bases. Germline V lookup: CDR1 MDHEN, CDR2 SYDVKM. CDR3 length: 14 amino acids. In nucleotides, the CDR3 is TGTGCCAGCAGTTTATACAGGTCTGACTATGGCTACACCTTC. The encoded protein is CASSLYRSDYGYTF.

CDR3 coding DNA: TGTGCCAGCAACGGACAGGGGTGGACCGGCTACACCTTC. Translated, it gives CASNGQGWTGYTF. This chain joins TRBV6-6 and TRBJ1-2, with 9 bases lining up with TRBD1. V shed 7 bases, J shed 8 bases, and the junction held 8 bases outside the gene matches. The CDR3 covers 13 residues. Germline values: CDR1 MNHNY, CDR2 SVGAGI (reference sequence).